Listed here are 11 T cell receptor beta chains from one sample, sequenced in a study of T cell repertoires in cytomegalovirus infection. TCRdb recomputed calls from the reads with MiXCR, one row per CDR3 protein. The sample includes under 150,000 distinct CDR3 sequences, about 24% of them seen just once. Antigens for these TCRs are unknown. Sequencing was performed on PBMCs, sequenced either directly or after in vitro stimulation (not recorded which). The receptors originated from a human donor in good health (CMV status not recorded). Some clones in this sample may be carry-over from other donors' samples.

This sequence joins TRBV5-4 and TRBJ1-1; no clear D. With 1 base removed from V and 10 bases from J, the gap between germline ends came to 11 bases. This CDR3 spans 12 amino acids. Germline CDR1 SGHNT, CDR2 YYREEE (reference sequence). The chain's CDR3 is CASSLSGLGAFF. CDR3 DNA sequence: TGTGCCAGCAGCTTGTCTGGCCTTGGAGCTTTCTTT. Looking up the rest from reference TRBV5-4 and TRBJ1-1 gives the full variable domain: ETGVTQSPTHLIKTRGQQVTLRCSSQSGHNTVSWYQQALGQGPQFIFQYYREEENGRGNFPPRFSGLQFPNYSSELNVNALELDDSALYLCASSLSGLGAFFGQGTRLTVV.

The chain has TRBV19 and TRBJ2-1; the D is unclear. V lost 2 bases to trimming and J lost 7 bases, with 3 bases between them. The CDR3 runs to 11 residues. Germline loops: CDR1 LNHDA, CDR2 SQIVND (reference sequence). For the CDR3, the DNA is TGTGCCAGTAGTATATCAAATGAGCAGTTCTTC. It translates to CASSISNEQFF. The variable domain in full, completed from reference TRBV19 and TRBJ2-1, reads DGGITQSPKYLFRKEGQNVTLSCEQNLNHDAMYWYRQDPGQGLRLIYYSQIVNDFQKGDIAEGYSVSREKKESFPLTVTSAQKNPTAFYLCASSISNEQFFGPGTRLTVL.

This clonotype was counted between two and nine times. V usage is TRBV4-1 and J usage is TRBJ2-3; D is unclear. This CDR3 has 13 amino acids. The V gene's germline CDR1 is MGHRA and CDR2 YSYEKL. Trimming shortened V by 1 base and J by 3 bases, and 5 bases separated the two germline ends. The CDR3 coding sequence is TGCGCCAGCAGCCAAGCGTTGACAGATACGCAGTATTTT. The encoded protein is CASSQALTDTQYF.

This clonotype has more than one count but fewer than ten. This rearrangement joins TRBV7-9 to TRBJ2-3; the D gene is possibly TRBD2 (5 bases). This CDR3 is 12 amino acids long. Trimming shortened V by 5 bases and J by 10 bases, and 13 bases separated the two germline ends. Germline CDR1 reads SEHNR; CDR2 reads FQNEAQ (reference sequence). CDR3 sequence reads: CASSPTAEAQYF. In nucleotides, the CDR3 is TGTGCCAGCAGCCCTACTGCGGAGGCGCAGTATTTT.

The CDR3, as DNA: TGTGCCATCAGTGTGGGACAGGGGCATTCACCCCTCCACTTT. Its protein product is CAISVGQGHSPLHF. The chain links TRBV10-3 to TRBJ1-6; 10 positions match TRBD1. J lost 8 bases, V lost 4 bases, and 2 bases had no gene match. Germline V gene sequence: CDR1 ENHRY, CDR2 SYGVKD. This CDR3 contains 14 residues.

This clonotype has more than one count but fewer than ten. The CDR3 bases are TGTGCCAGCAGCTTGGCCAGGTTCCTAACCTACGAGCAGTACTTC. Encoded protein: CASSLARFLTYEQYF. This chain links TRBV5-6 with TRBJ2-7; D unresolved. This CDR3 contains 15 residues. Germline CDR1 and CDR2: SGHDT and YYEEEE. V gave up 0 bases and J gave up 2 bases, with 12 bases separating them.

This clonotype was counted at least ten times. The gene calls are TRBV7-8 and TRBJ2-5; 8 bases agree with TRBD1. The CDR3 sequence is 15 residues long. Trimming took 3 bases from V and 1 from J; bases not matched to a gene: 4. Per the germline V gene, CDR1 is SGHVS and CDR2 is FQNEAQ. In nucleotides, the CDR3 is TGTGCCAGCAGCTTGACAGGGGATGGCCAAGAGACCCAGTACTTC. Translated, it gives CASSLTGDGQETQYF.

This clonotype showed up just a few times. CDR3 region: CASGPGLLTEQFF. The CDR3 nucleotides are TGTGCCAGCGGACCGGGACTGCTCACTGAGCAGTTCTTC. The chain links TRBV7-8 to TRBJ2-1, with a tentative D call TRBD2 (6 bases). V gave up 8 bases and J gave up 9 bases, with 17 bases separating them. The CDR3 has 13 amino acids. Germline-derived CDR1 and CDR2 are SGHVS and FQNEAQ.

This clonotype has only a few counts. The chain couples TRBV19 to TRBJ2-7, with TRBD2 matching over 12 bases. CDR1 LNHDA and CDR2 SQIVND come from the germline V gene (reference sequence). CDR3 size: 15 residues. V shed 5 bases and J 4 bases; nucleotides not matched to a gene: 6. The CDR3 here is CASSETSGSWYEQYV. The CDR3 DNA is TGTGCCAGTAGTGAGACTAGCGGGAGTTGGTACGAGCAGTACGTC.

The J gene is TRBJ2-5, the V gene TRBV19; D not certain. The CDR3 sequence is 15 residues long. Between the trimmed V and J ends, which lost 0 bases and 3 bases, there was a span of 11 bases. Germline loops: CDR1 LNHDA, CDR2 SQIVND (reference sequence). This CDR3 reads CASSIDRAAKETQYF. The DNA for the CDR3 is TGTGCCAGTAGTATAGATCGGGCAGCCAAAGAGACCCAGTACTTC.

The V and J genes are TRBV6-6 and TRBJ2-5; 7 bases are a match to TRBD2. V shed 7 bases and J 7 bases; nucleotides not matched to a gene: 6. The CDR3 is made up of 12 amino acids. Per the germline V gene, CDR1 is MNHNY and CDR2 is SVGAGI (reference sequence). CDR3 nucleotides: TGTGCCAGCAAGGGGCCGGGGGGGACCCAGTACTTC. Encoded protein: CASKGPGGTQYF.